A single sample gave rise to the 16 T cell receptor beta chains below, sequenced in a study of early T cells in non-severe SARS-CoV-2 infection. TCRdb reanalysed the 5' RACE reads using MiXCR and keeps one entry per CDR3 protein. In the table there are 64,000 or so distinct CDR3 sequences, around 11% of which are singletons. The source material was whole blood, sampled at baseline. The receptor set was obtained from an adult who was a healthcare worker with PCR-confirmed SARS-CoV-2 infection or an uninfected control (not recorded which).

The DNA of the CDR3 is TGTGCCAGCAGCCCCCGCGAATTATCCTTGAGGACCGGGGAGCTGTTTTTT. Its protein product is CASSPRELSLRTGELFF. The V and J genes are TRBV7-9 and TRBJ2-2; D gene uncertain. CDR1 SEHNR and CDR2 FQNEAQ come from the germline V gene (reference sequence). V was shortened by 5 bases and J by 5 bases, with 21 bases between the two germline ends. This CDR3 spans 17 amino acids.

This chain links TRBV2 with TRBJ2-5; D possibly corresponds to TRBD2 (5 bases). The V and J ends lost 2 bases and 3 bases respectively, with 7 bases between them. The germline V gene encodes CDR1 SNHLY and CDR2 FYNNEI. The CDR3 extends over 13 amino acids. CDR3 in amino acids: CASSETRKETQYF. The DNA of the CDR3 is TGTGCCAGCAGTGAAACTAGGAAAGAGACCCAGTACTTC.

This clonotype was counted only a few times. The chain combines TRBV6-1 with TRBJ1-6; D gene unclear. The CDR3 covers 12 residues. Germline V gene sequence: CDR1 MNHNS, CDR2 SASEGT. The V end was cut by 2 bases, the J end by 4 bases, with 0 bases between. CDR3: CASSEYNSPLHF. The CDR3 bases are TGTGCCAGCAGTGAATATAATTCACCCCTCCACTTT.

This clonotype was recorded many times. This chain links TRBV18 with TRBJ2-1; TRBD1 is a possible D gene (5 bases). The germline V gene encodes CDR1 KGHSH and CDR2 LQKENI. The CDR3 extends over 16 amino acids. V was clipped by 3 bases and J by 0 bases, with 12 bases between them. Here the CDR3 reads CASSPKTVSSYNEQFF. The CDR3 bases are TGTGCCAGCTCACCTAAGACAGTTAGCTCCTACAATGAGCAGTTCTTC.

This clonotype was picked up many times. The CDR3 nucleotides are TGTGCCAGCAGCCAATCCTCGGGTAACTATGGCTACACCTTC. It yields the protein CASSQSSGNYGYTF. The chain carries TRBV3-1 and TRBJ1-2, with D uncertain. The length of the CDR3 is 14 residues. Trimming shortened V by 2 bases and J by 1 base, and 8 bases separated the two germline ends. Per germline, CDR1 LGHDT and CDR2 YNNKEL (reference sequence).

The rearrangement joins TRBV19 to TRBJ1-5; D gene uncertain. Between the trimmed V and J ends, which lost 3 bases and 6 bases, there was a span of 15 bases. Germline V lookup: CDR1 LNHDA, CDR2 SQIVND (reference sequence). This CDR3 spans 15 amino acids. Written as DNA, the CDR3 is TGTGCCAGTAGTATTCCCCCTGACAAGATTCAGCCCCAGCATTTT. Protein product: CASSIPPDKIQPQHF.

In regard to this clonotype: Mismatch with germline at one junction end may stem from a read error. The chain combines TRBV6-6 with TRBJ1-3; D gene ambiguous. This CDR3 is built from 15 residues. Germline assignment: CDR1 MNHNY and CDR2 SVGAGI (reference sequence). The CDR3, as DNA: TGTGCCAGCACCCAATCAGCGTCATCTGAAAACACCATATATTTT. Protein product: CASTQSASSENTIYF.

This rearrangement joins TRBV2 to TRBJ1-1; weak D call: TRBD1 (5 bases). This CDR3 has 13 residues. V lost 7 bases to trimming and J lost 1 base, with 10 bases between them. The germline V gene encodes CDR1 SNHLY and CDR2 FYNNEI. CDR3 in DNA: TGTGCCAGCACCGGACAACAGAACACTGAAGCTTTCTTT. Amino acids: CASTGQQNTEAFF.

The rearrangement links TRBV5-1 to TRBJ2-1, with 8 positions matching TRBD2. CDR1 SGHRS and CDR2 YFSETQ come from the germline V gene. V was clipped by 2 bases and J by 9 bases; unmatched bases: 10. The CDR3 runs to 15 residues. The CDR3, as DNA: TGCGCCAGCAGCTTTGGTAGCGGGGCTATTGGTGAGCAGTTCTTC. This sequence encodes CASSFGSGAIGEQFF.

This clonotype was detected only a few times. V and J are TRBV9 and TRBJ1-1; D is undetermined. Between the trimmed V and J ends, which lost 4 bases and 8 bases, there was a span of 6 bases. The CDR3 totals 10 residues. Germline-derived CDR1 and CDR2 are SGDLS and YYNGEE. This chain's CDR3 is CASSPHEAFF. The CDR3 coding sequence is TGTGCCAGCAGCCCCCACGAAGCTTTCTTT.

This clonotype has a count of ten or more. The CDR3 is CASSPRQGPDSEQYF. The CDR3, as DNA: TGTGCCAGCTCACCCCGACAGGGACCCGACTCCGAGCAGTACTTC. V is TRBV18 and J is TRBJ2-7; 7 bases line up with TRBD1. The V segment lost 3 bases and the J segment 6 bases; nucleotides outside the gene matches: 11. The CDR3 consists of 15 residues. CDR1 is KGHSH, CDR2 LQKENI, per germline.

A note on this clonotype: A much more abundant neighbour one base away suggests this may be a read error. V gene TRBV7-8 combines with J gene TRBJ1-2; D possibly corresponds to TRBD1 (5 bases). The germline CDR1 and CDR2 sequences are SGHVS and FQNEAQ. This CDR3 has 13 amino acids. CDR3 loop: CASSPGGDYGYIF. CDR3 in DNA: TGTGCCAGCAGCCCCGGAGGGGACTATGGCTACATCTTC. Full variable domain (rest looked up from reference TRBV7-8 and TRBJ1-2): GAGVSQSPRYKVAKRGQDVALRCDPISGHVSLFWYQQALGQGPEFLTYFQNEAQLDKSGLPSDRFFAERPEGSVSTLKIQRTQQEDSAVYLCASSPGGDYGYIFGSGTRLTVV.

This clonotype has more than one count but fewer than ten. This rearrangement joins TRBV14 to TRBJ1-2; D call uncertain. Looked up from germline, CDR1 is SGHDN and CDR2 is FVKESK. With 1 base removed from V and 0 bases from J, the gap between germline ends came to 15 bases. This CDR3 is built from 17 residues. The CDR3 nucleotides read TGTGCCAGCAGCCAAGTGGTATCCAGGTTCACTAACTATGGCTACACCTTC. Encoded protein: CASSQVVSRFTNYGYTF. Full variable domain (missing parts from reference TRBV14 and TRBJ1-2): EAGVTQFPSHSVIEKGQTVTLRCDPISGHDNLYWYRRVMGKEIKFLLHFVKESKQDESGMPNNRFLAERTGGTYSTLKVQPAELEDSGVYFCASSQVVSRFTNYGYTFGSGTRLTVV.

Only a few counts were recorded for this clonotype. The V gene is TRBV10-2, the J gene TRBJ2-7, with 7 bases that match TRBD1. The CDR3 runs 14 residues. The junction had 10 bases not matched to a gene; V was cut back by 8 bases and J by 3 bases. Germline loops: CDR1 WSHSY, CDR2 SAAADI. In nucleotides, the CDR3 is TGCGCCAGCCAGAGGGGCCAGGGGGTCTACGAGCAGTACTTC. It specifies CASQRGQGVYEQYF.

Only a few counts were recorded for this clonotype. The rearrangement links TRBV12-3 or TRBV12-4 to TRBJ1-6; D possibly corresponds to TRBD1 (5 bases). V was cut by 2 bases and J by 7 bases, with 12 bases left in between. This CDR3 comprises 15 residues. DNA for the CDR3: TGTGCCAGCAGTTTATTTGGGACGGGGAATTCACCCCTCCACTTT. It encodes CASSLFGTGNSPLHF.

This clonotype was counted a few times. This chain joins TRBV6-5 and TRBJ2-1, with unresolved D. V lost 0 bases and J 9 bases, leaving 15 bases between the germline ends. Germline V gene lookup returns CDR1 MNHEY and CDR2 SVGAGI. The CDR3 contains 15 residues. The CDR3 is CASSYSSLTAGEQFF. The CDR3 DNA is TGTGCCAGCAGTTACTCTTCCCTGACTGCCGGTGAGCAGTTCTTC.